This T cell receptor beta chain appears in the sequencing data of a study of cytomegalovirus exposure and HLA in healthy donors (dated by TCRdb to about 2017). As for the study more broadly: According to an earlier analysis of around 600 of the donors, about 179 million T cells yielded 95 million to 140 million unique TCR beta sequences and around 280 Gb of sequence data. Roughly 300 gigabases of sequencing data and 91 million or so unique TCR sequences made up an early release that covered nearly 650 HLA-typed donors. Of the 398 genotyped donors, 81% fell in the genetic ancestry cluster associated with self-reported Caucasian donors. The study aimed to test whether signatures of past pathogen exposure could be identified by cataloging public T cell receptors. Using immunosequencing, the study profiled T cell repertoires from about 650 subjects and related those repertoires to cytomegalovirus serostatus. Along with the approximately 700-subject first cohort, a separate validation cohort of 120 different subjects was used. To predict cytomegalovirus infection status, the study combined high-throughput TCR immunosequencing, statistical association of individual TCRs with disease status, and machine learning. To study patterns of TCR occurrence, a later analysis re-analyzed previously published TCR beta repertoires from around 660 donors and added high-resolution HLA genotyping. The later analysis used no new phenotypic data to find candidate immune exposures, relying instead on TCR beta sequences and their occurrence across donors. In an earlier analysis of 500 to 650 of the donors, high-throughput TCR beta sequencing was used to judge whether each TCR beta V gene segment behaved as functional or pseudogenic. Donor age, sex, ethnicity and CMV serostatus were collected together with the repertoire data. In a later genetic analysis, genome-wide SNP genotypes for about three fifths of the roughly 670 donors were used, and that subset was treated as a discovery cohort. Every discovery cohort repertoire had been produced on one sequencing platform. HLA typing included class I and class II loci at four-digit resolution. Typing coverage varied by locus: 629-630 donors for A, B, C, DRB1 and DQB1; 500 to 550 for DQA1; more than 600 for DPA1; around 490 for DPB1. Roughly 5 DR-DQ haplotypes were treated as single units for association and clustering because of strong linkage in the cohort. Across about 380 genotyped donors of the cohort, an average of roughly 250,000 unique TCR beta nucleotide sequences per donor were sequenced, and approximately 17% of those sequences were non-productive.

A note on this clone: Its target antigen remains unknown. One junction end disagrees with the germline gene, perhaps due to a read error.

From the cysteine up to the phenylalanine, the CDR3 has a length of 15 residues. Kept here is only the CDR3 DNA, which spans 45 bases and is read in frame from base 1. CDR1 and CDR2 (SNHLY, FYNNEI) derive from the germline V gene. On the study overall, not on this receptor specifically: Specific HLA alleles were associated with 16,951 TCR beta sequences at a false discovery rate of 0.05 in a later analysis. In a later genetic analysis, a missense DCLRE1C variant was associated with V-gene and J-gene trimming of TCR beta chains, and the association was replicated in an independent cohort. Roughly uniform sequencing depth across donors was assumed in presence/absence analyses, although this assumption may not hold. Because some donors lacked HLA typing at each locus, the association tests relied only on the typed subset. Most TCR sequences were observed very rarely across donors, whereas some public TCRs were present in many individuals. In vitro tests confirmed that three of the cytomegalovirus-associated TCR beta chains recognize cytomegalovirus antigens. A later genetic analysis reported fewer N-insertions in productive TCRs among donors in an Asian-associated ancestry cluster than the roughly 700-donor mean. Correlated functional status among segregating V segments might reflect linkage disequilibrium, but an unknown experimental factor could not be ruled out. A later analysis found that HLA-associated TCR beta chains were more clonally expanded and had lower generation probabilities than equally common non-associated chains. Most CMV-associated TCR beta chains appeared to be HLA-restricted in a later analysis, and the HLA associations seemed to be driven largely by CMV exposure. The classifier was reported to diagnose cytomegalovirus status with high specificity and sensitivity in both the original cohort and the validation cohort. The authors suggested that the approach could potentially be extended to other disease states and immunological phenotypes. Broadly in line with IMGT annotations, most TCR beta V segments showed up in productive rearrangements about 87% or about 30% of the time in an earlier analysis of several hundred of the donors. Approximately 18 rarely observed V segments, including chromosome 9 orphons, were excluded from the earlier analysis of almost 600 of the donors because counts were too low. Immune exposure information for the cohort was limited to CMV serostatus. A further reported finding was that TCR beta sequences accurately predicted the HLA-A and HLA-B alleles for most subjects in the first cohort. The 87-base-pair reads could not distinguish some IMGT-functional V segments, including TRBV6-2 and TRBV6-3, so those segments were excluded. Only TCR beta chains were sequenced in this cohort, and the absence of alpha or paired-chain data limited detectable features. According to a later analysis, TCR association rates differed among HLA loci, with DRB1 alleles showing the most associated TCRs and HLA-C alleles showing the fewest. The study listed around 160 TCR beta chains as associated with cytomegalovirus. A later analysis reported that several top co-occurrence clusters appeared linked to parvovirus B19, influenza, CMV and Epstein-Barr virus. Strong co-occurrence of HLA alleles, especially DR and DQ, made assigning TCR associations to individual alleles difficult. A group of highly shared sequence variants was considered likely to be a technical artifact of the sequencing pipeline.

The cohort consisted of 650 to 850 healthy bone marrow donors. At the time of sampling, all cohort members were nominally healthy, though unrecorded immune exposures were likely present. The donor was CMV seropositive and belonged to the group of 250 to 300 seropositive cohort members. A peripheral blood sample was provided by each donor, and peripheral blood mononuclear cells were used for TCR beta sequencing. The Qiagen DNeasy Blood Extraction Kit was used to extract genomic DNA from the blood cell samples. Libraries came from the immunoSEQ multiplex PCR assay. For the multiplex PCR, a mixture combining 60 forward primers for TCR Vbeta segments and 13 reverse primers for TCR Jbeta segments was used. The CDR3 region of rearranged TCR beta genes was amplified from genomic DNA with a multiplex PCR assay. Amplified TCR beta libraries were sequenced as 87-base-pair reads on the Illumina HiSeq System. On the authors' methods: A later analysis counted about 82 million unique TCR beta chains across the approximately 700 repertoires, and some 11 million of these chains were shared by at least two donors. A nearest-neighbor algorithm error-corrected the raw reads and collapsed the reads into unique sequences, merging closely related sequences to remove PCR and sequencing errors. To assign V, D and J gene segments, CDR3 sequences were aligned to IMGT reference sequences. Each retained sequence needed at least a six-nucleotide match to both a V gene segment and a J gene segment. Rearrangements were called productive when the CDR3 lacked stop codons and stayed in frame with V and J; all others were non-productive. Following IMGT convention, CDR3 was defined as the stretch from the second conserved V-encoded cysteine up to the conserved J-encoded phenylalanine. The earlier analysis of about 610 of the donors excluded sequences that lacked an unambiguous match to a single V gene segment. In an earlier analysis of roughly 500 of the donors, V segments were called functional above 56.7% productive rearrangements and were called segregating when the between-donor standard deviation exceeded 5%. A statistical classification framework was built to diagnose cytomegalovirus status from the catalog of TCR beta chain sequences. A later analysis assigned V and J genes by comparing TCR nucleotide sequences with IMGT/GENE-DB human TR gene sequences. In a later analysis, CDR3 sequences and most-parsimonious VDJ recombination scenarios were assigned using the TCRdist pipeline. In a later analysis, each TCR beta chain was defined by its CDR3 amino acid sequence together with its V-gene family, and reads without a unique V-gene family were excluded. As a way to deal with suspected cross-contamination and a sequencing artifact, a later analysis dropped under 600 nucleotide sequences that were highly shared and had low generation probability. In a later analysis, a clonal expansion index for each public chain was calculated from normalized within-repertoire ranks of inferred template counts. Generation probabilities in a later analysis came from a VDJ recombination model fitted to out-of-frame rearrangements, and those results were checked against IGoR. In a later analysis, hypergeometric tests were used to score TCR-TCR, TCR-HLA and TCR-CMV co-occurrence, with a repertoire-size bias correction applied to TCR pairs. A later analysis estimated false discovery rates by permuting HLA or CMV assignments 20 times. A later analysis grouped co-occurring TCRs with DBSCAN, adding TCRdist sequence similarity when clustering within HLA-allele-positive subsets. Repertoires with fewer than 30,000 or more than 120,000 public chains were left out of co-occurrence clustering, as were about 5 repertoires with anomalous nucleotide sharing. Imported from immuneACCESS, the table was reduced by TCRdb to in-frame sequences with V and J called. These copies leave out some clones; in studies compared against another copy, an unresolved V gene accounts for under half, and the cause of the remainder is not known. That table furnishes V, J and clone size, whereas the DNA furnished D and trimming. The sample yields 130,000 or so clones; approximately 79% were counted once. The ten top clones hold approximately 4% of the sample.

The specimen was PBMCs. Rearrangement joined TRBV2 to TRBJ1-2; 7 bases in the junction line up with TRBD1. This TCR came from a man between 50 and 59 years old in good health and CMV-seropositive. The DNA sequence is given as TGTGCCAGTAGTGCTCGGGACAGAGGTAACTATGGCTACACCTTC. It codes for CASSARDRGNYGYTF. The variable domain in full, with residues beyond the CDR3 obtained from the reference TRBV2 and TRBJ1-2 genes, is EPEVTQTPSHQVTQMGQEVILRCVPISNHLYFYWYRQILGQKVEFLVSFYNNEISEKSEIFDDQFSVERPDGSNFTLKIRSTKLEDSAMYFCASSARDRGNYGYTFGSGTRLTVV.